A selection of T cell receptor beta chains follows, all from one sample in a study of T cell responses to AZD1222 COVID-19 vaccine. Profiling relied on immunoSEQ multiplex PCR, and the TCRdb table lists in-frame clones only, not all of them. Among 75,000 to 95,000 clones listed, nearly 90% were seen once. This specimen was peripheral blood, taken on day 0 of MenACWY control vaccination. Every receptor here comes from an adult in good health. CDR3s include the opening cysteine and the closing phenylalanine or tryptophan. D genes are given only for firm matches. The size of a clone is reported for some rows only, either as once, few or many, or as a class for expanded clones.

cdr3_nt cdr3_aa v_call d_call j_call clone_size cdr3_length
TGCGCCAGCAGCTTGCTGGACAGGATGAACACTGAAGCTTTCTTT CASSLLDRMNTEAFF TRBV5-1 TRBD1 TRBJ1-1 - 15
TGTGCCAGCTCACCTTTAACAGGGAACTACAATGAGCAGTTCTTC CASSPLTGNYNEQFF TRBV18 - TRBJ2-1 - 15
TGCGCCAGCAGCCAGGGGACTTTGAACACCGGGGAGCTGTTTTTT CASSQGTLNTGELFF TRBV4-1 - TRBJ2-2 - 15
TGTGCCAGCAGCGTAGAGGTCGGGGGGACGGGGATGGAGACCCAGTACTTC CASSVEVGGTGMETQYF TRBV9 TRBD2 TRBJ2-5 once 17
TGTGCCACCCAAACGGGAGCTGGAAACACCATATATTTT CATQTGAGNTIYF TRBV19 - TRBJ1-3 once 13
TGTGCCAGCAGCAACAGGGGGGGTAACTATGGCTACACCTTC CASSNRGGNYGYTF TRBV7-2 TRBD1 TRBJ1-2 - 14
TGTGCCAGTACCAAGGGTTCCCTTGTGGAAAAACTGTTTTTT CASTKGSLVEKLFF TRBV19 - TRBJ1-4 few 14
TGTGCCAGCAGCTTAGTAGGCAGGAATGAGCAGTTCTTC CASSLVGRNEQFF TRBV7-9 - TRBJ2-1 - 13
TGTGCCAGCAGCAACAGGGGGCCGAGTGAAAAACTGTTTTTT CASSNRGPSEKLFF TRBV27 TRBD1 TRBJ1-4 - 14
TGTGCTAGTGGCACGACAGGGGTTTATGGCTACACCTTC CASGTTGVYGYTF TRBV12-5 TRBD1 TRBJ1-2 - 13
TGTGCCAGCAGAGGGGGCGCAACTAATGAAAAACTGTTTTTT CASRGGATNEKLFF TRBV6-5 TRBD1 TRBJ1-4 - 14
TGTGCCAGCAGGCACGGTGAAAAACTGTTTTTT CASRHGEKLFF TRBV5-4 - TRBJ1-4 - 11
TGTGCCAGCAGTCGACCCCAGGCCAGGGGAGGGTATGGCTACACCTTC CASSRPQARGGYGYTF TRBV6-2/TRBV6-3 - TRBJ1-2 - 16
TGCAGCGTCCTCCCCGACAGGGACGAGCAGTACTTC CSVLPDRDEQYF TRBV29-1 TRBD1 TRBJ2-7 - 12
TGTGCCAGCAGCTTGGCGGGCTCTGGGGCCAACGTCCTGACTTTC CASSLAGSGANVLTF TRBV5-4 - TRBJ2-6 - 15
TGTGCCAGCACCCAGGGGTATGGCTACACCTTC CASTQGYGYTF TRBV12-3/TRBV12-4 - TRBJ1-2 - 11
TGTGCCAGCAGTCAAGGGCTTAATAGCAATCAGCCCCAGCATTTT CASSQGLNSNQPQHF TRBV27 - TRBJ1-5 - 15
TGTGCCAGCAGCCAAGATTTGGGACAGGGTAATGAAAAACTGTTTTTT CASSQDLGQGNEKLFF TRBV4-2 TRBD1 TRBJ1-4 - 16
TGTGCCAGCAGTTTAGCTGATGCTTATGGCTACACCTTC CASSLADAYGYTF TRBV6-6 - TRBJ1-2 - 13
TGTGCCAGTAGTAGGAGTCGGGGAACCGGAAACACCATATATTTT CASSRSRGTGNTIYF TRBV19 - TRBJ1-3 - 15
TGTGCCAGCAGCTTCACAAAGGGGTTTCCCGAGCAGTACTTC CASSFTKGFPEQYF TRBV7-3 - TRBJ2-7 - 14
TGTGCCAGCAGTTATGGAGGGGGCACCGGGGAGCTGTTTTTT CASSYGGGTGELFF TRBV6-2/TRBV6-3 - TRBJ2-2 - 14
TGTGCCGTCGAGGACAGTTTGAACACTGAAGCTTTCTTT CAVEDSLNTEAFF TRBV6-5 - TRBJ1-1 - 13
TGTGCCAGCAGCCTGACAGACTATAATTCACCCCTCCACTTT CASSLTDYNSPLHF TRBV5-6 - TRBJ1-6 - 14
TGTGCCAGCAGGGCTTCCCGGGGTTTAGGGGAGCAGTACTTC CASRASRGLGEQYF TRBV7-8 - TRBJ2-7 - 14
TGTGCCAGCAGTTTAGGCCAGTTCTATGGCTACACCTTC CASSLGQFYGYTF TRBV27 - TRBJ1-2 - 13
TGTGCCAGCAGTAAGGGGATGGAAGCTTTCTTT CASSKGMEAFF TRBV6-5 - TRBJ1-1 few 11
TGTGCCAGCAGCGCCGGGCCTTATAGCAATCAGCCCCAGCATTTT CASSAGPYSNQPQHF TRBV7-9 - TRBJ1-5 - 15
TGTGCCATCACGGGTCTAGCGGGGACTAGCACAGATACGCAGTATTTT CAITGLAGTSTDTQYF TRBV10-3 TRBD2 TRBJ2-3 - 16